A few counts support the clone carrying this T cell receptor beta chain. Its cognate antigen is unknown. Germline-derived CDR1 and CDR2 are SGHAT and FQNNGV. Trimming removed 5 bases from V and 5 bases from J; junction bases left unmatched: 10. The CDR3 spans 15 residues. This entry comes from a study of identical twins. Study results and limitations: Zero-insertion findings could be partly confounded by invariant cells (MAIT and iNKT cells). With abundant cord blood beta clonotypes, insertions were fewer; memory repertoires showed no such pattern.

One entry per CDR3 protein, called by TCRdb with MiXCR from the 5' RACE reads. The repertoire holds approximately 600,000 distinct CDR3 sequences, 9.6% seen once, with 2.5% to 3.5% in the top ten. The data also belong to a second study, concerning yellow fever vaccine responses in identical twins.

The receptor was derived from a woman younger than 30 in good health. The sequencing input was PBMCs. The J gene is TRBJ2-7, the V gene TRBV11-2, with TRBD1 matching 9 bases. The CDR3 DNA follows: TGTGCCAGCAGCAGACAGGACAGGGGTAATAACGAGCAGTACTTC. Amino acids: CASSRQDRGNNEQYF. The full variable domain, completed using reference TRBV11-2 and TRBJ2-7, is EAGVAQSPRYKIIEKRQSVAFWCNPISGHATLYWYQQILGQGPKLLIQFQNNGVVDDSQLPKDRFSAERLKGVDSTLKIQPAKLEDSAVYLCASSRQDRGNNEQYFGPGTRLTVT.